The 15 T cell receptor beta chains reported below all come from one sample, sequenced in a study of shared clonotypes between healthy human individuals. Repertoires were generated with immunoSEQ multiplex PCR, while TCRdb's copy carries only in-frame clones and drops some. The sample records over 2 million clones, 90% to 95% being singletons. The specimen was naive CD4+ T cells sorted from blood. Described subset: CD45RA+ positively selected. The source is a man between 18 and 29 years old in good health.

The CDR3 sequence: CASSGTDRGSGNTIYF. CDR3 coding DNA: TGTGCCAGCAGCGGCACAGACAGGGGCTCTGGAAACACCATATATTTT. The chain combines TRBV9 with TRBJ1-3; 8 bases agree with TRBD1. The CDR3 runs to 16 residues. Germline V lookup: CDR1 SGDLS, CDR2 YYNGEE. V gave up 3 bases and J gave up 0 bases; unmatched junction bases: 5.

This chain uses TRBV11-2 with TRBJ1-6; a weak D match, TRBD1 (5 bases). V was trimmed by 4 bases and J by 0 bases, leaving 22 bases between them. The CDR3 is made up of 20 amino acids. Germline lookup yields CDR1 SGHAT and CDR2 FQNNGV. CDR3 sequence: CASSSEDTRLDSSYNSPLHF. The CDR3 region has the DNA TGTGCCAGCAGCTCAGAGGACACGCGACTCGATAGCTCCTATAATTCACCCCTCCACTTT.

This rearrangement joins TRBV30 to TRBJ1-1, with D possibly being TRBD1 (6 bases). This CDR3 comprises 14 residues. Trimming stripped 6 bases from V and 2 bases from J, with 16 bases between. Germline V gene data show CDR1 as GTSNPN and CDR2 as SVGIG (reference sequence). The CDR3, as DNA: TGTGCCTGTAACCCAGGACAGTATAACACTGAAGCTTTCTTT. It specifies CACNPGQYNTEAFF.

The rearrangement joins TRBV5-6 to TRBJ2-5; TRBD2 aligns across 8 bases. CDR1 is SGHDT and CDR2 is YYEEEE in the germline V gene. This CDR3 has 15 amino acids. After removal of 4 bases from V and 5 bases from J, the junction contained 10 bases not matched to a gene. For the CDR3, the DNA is TGTGCCAGCAGCCCGGCAGGGACTAGTTTTGAGACCCAGTACTTC. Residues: CASSPAGTSFETQYF.

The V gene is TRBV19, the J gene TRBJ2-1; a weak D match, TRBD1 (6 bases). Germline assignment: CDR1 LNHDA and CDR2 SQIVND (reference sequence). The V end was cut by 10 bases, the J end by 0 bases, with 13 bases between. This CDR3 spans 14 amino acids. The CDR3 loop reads CATVQGPSYNEQFF. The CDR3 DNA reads TGTGCCACGGTACAGGGCCCCTCCTACAATGAGCAGTTCTTC.

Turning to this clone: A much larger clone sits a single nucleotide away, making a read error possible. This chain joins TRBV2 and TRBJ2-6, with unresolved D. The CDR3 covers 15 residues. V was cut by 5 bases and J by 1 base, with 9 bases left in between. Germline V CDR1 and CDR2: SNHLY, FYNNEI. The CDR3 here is CASSFVGSGANVLTF. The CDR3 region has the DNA TGTGCCAGCAGTTTCGTCGGGTCTGGGGCCAACGTCCTGACTTTC.

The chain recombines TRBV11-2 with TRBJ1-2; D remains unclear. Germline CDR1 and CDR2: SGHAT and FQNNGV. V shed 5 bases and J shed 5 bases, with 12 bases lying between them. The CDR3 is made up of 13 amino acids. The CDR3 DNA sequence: TGTGCCAGCAGCCTAATTAATGGTTATGGCTACACCTTC. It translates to CASSLINGYGYTF.

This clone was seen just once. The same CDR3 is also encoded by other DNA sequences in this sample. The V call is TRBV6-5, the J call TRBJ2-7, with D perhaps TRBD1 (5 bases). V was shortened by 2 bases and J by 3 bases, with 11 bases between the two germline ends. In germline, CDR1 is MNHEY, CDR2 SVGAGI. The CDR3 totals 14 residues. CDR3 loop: CASSYGQGNYEQYF. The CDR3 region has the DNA TGTGCCAGCAGTTACGGGCAGGGCAACTACGAGCAGTACTTC.

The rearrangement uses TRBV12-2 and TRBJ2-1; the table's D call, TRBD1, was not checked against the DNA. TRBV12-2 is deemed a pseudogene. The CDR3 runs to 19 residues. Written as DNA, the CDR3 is TGTGCAAGTCGCTTTCCTAACAAGGGGAATTTGCGGCGACAAGGTGAGCAGTTCTTC. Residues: CASRFPNKGNLRRQGEQFF.

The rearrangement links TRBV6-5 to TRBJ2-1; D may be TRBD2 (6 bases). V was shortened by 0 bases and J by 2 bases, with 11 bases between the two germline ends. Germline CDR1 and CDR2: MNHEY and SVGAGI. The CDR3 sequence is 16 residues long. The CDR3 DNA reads TGTGCCAGCAGTTACTCGTGGGGAGGCACCTACAATGAGCAGTTCTTC. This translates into CASSYSWGGTYNEQFF.

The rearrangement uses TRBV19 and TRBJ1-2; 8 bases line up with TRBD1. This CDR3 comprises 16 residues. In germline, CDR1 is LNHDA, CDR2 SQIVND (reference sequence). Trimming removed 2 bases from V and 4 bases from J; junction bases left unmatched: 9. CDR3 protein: CASSILLTGGLYGYTF. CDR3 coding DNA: TGTGCCAGTAGTATACTACTAACAGGGGGACTCTATGGCTACACCTTC.

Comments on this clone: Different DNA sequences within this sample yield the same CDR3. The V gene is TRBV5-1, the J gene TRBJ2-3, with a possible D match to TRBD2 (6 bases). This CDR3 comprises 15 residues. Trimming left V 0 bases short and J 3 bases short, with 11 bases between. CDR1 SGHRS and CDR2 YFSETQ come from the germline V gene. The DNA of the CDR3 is TGCGCCAGCAGCTTGGGCCGGGGAGGAACAGATACGCAGTATTTT. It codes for CASSLGRGGTDTQYF. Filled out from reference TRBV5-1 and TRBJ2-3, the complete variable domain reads KAGVTQTPRYLIKTRGQQVTLSCSPISGHRSVSWYQQTPGQGLQFLFEYFSETQRNKGNFPGRFSGRQFSNSRSEMNVSTLELGDSALYLCASSLGRGGTDTQYFGPGTRLTVL.

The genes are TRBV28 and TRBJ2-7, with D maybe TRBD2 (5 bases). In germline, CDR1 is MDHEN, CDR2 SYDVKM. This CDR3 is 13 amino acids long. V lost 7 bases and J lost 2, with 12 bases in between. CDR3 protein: CASTPGVPYEQYF. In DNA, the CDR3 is TGTGCCAGCACCCCCGGGGTACCCTACGAGCAGTACTTC.

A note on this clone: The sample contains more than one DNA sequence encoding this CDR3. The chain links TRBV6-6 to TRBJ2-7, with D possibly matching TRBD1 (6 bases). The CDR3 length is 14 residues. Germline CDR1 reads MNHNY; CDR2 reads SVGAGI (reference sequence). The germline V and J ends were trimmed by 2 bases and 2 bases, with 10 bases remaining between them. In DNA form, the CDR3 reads TGTGCCAGCAGTTACGGGCAGGGGACCTACGAGCAGTACTTC. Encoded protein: CASSYGQGTYEQYF.

The CDR3: CASSYSAGGEKLFF. CDR3 bases: TGTGCCAGCAGTTACTCAGCTGGGGGTGAAAAACTGTTTTTT. The chain is built from TRBV6-6 and TRBJ1-4, with D possibly matching TRBD1 (5 bases). Between the trimmed V and J ends, which lost 0 bases and 7 bases, there was a span of 9 bases. Germline values: CDR1 MNHNY, CDR2 SVGAGI (reference sequence). The CDR3 is 14 residues long.